The rows below give T cell receptor beta chains drawn from one sample of a study of cytomegalovirus exposure and HLA in healthy donors. Measured with immunoSEQ multiplex PCR; TCRdb has only the in-frame clones, and not every one. Of 200,000 to 250,000 clones in the sample, roughly 84% were seen once. Source material: PBMCs. The receptors were gathered from a woman younger than 35 in good health and CMV-seropositive. The CDR3 runs from the conserved cysteine through the conserved F or W. The order of the fields is clone size, D gene, V gene, J gene, CDR3 DNA, CDR3 protein. A D gene is named only where the DNA matches it firmly. Clone size is stated in some rows and not others, as once, few, many or a class when expanded.

>NA|TRBD1|TRBV15|TRBJ2-4
TGTGCCACCAGCAGAGATTCGGGTAACAGGGGCCTTGTAGCCAAAAACATTCAGTACTTC
CATSRDSGNRGLVAKNIQYF
>NA|NA|TRBV11-2|TRBJ2-3
TGTGCCAGCAGCTTGGGGGGGACAGGGTATTTT
CASSLGGTGYF
>NA|NA|TRBV19|TRBJ1-1
TGTGCCAGTACCGCGTTGGAACAGAACCGGAACACTGAAGCTTTCTTT
CASTALEQNRNTEAFF
>NA|TRBD2|TRBV18|TRBJ2-1
TGTGCCAGCTCACTGGTTAGCGGGATAAGCAATGAGCAGTTCTTC
CASSLVSGISNEQFF
>NA|NA|TRBV27|TRBJ2-3
TGTGCCAGCAGCGAAATCAGGAGCACAGATACGCAGTATTTT
CASSEIRSTDTQYF
>NA|NA|TRBV18|TRBJ2-7
TGTGCCAGCTCACCACCCGACAGGGGAGGGAGGTACGAGCAGTACTTC
CASSPPDRGGRYEQYF
>NA|TRBD2|TRBV28|TRBJ2-7
TGTGCCAGCAATACGGGACTAGCGGGCCGTTTCCCCTCCTACGAGCAGTACTTC
CASNTGLAGRFPSYEQYF
>NA|TRBD1|TRBV25-1|TRBJ1-4
TGTGCCAGCAGTAGCTTCAATTACATAGCAGGGGGTGAAAAACTGTTTTTT
CASSSFNYIAGGEKLFF
>NA|NA|TRBV15|TRBJ2-7
TGTGCCACCAGCAGAGGGGGCAGGGGTCACGAGCAGTACTTC
CATSRGGRGHEQYF
>NA|NA|TRBV27|TRBJ2-7
TGTGCCAGCAGTTTAACCTCAACTTACGAGCAGTACTTC
CASSLTSTYEQYF
>NA|TRBD1|TRBV7-9|TRBJ2-5
TGTGCCAGCAGTGCACCGGGACAGGGGTCGGAGACCCAGTACTTC
CASSAPGQGSETQYF
>few|NA|TRBV7-9|TRBJ2-7
TGTGCCAGCAGCTTACACGGGGATTCCTACGAGCAGTACTTC
CASSLHGDSYEQYF
>NA|NA|TRBV30|TRBJ2-2
TGTGCCTGGACTACAGGATTTGGCGGGGAGCTGTTTTTT
CAWTTGFGGELFF
>NA|NA|TRBV30|TRBJ2-5
TGTGCCTGGAGTAGGGCTAGCCCACAAGAGACCCAGTACTTC
CAWSRASPQETQYF
>NA|TRBD2|TRBV4-1|TRBJ2-2
TGCGCCAGCAGCCAAGATATAACTAGCGGCCTCACCGGGGAGCTGTTTTTT
CASSQDITSGLTGELFF
>NA|NA|TRBV28|TRBJ1-5
TGTGCCAGCAGTTCCGGCAATCAGCCCCAGCATTTT
CASSSGNQPQHF
>few|NA|TRBV30|TRBJ1-2
TGTGCCTGGAGTGTACCCTCCTGGTTGAGCTATGGCTACACCTTC
CAWSVPSWLSYGYTF
>NA|TRBD2|TRBV19|TRBJ2-3
TGTGCCAGTAGAAGGTACGGGACTAGCGGATATACGCAGTATTTT
CASRRYGTSGYTQYF
>NA|NA|TRBV4-1|TRBJ2-5
TGCGCCAGCAGCCATGCAGGGGCAGAGACCCAGTACTTC
CASSHAGAETQYF
>NA|NA|TRBV27|TRBJ1-1
TGTGCCAGCAAGAAGGGGCTTTTCACTGAAGCTTTCTTT
CASKKGLFTEAFF
>NA|NA|TRBV27|TRBJ2-3
TGTGCCAGCAGTTGGGACTCCATGATAGATACGCAGTATTTT
CASSWDSMIDTQYF
>NA|TRBD1|TRBV6-5|TRBJ1-5
TGTGCCAGCAGTTACTCAAGGACAGGGGGCGGTCAGCCCCAGCATTTT
CASSYSRTGGGQPQHF
>NA|TRBD1|TRBV5-1|TRBJ1-1
TGCGCCAGCAGCTTGGGTCGGCAGGGGGTAAGTCTAGGCGCTGAAGCTTTCTTT
CASSLGRQGVSLGAEAFF
>few|NA|TRBV4-1|TRBJ1-2
TGCGCCAGCAGCCAAGATTTGGCCAGAGGAAACTATGGCTACACCTTC
CASSQDLARGNYGYTF
>few|TRBD2|TRBV5-1|TRBJ2-7
TGCGCCAGCAGCTATAGGACTAGCGGACTCTACGAGCAGTACTTC
CASSYRTSGLYEQYF
>NA|NA|TRBV5-1|TRBJ1-4
TGCGCCAGCAGGAGGGACTCGAATGAAAAACTGTTTTTT
CASRRDSNEKLFF
>NA|TRBD2|TRBV2|TRBJ2-1
TGTGCCAGCAGTGACGGGACTAGCGGGACCCTCTCCTACAATGAGCAGTTCTTC
CASSDGTSGTLSYNEQFF
>NA|TRBD1|TRBV27|TRBJ1-1
TGTGCCAGCAGACAGACAGGGGGCATGGGGACTGAAGCTTTCTTT
CASRQTGGMGTEAFF
>NA|TRBD2|TRBV27|TRBJ2-7
TGTGCCAGCAGTGATGGACTAGCGGGATACGAGCAGTACTTC
CASSDGLAGYEQYF
>NA|NA|TRBV27|TRBJ2-1
TGTGCCAGCAGTTCCGCCCGACTAGTCCCCCCCTACAATGAGCAGTTCTTC
CASSSARLVPPYNEQFF
>NA|TRBD1|TRBV7-2|TRBJ2-7
TGTGCCAGCAGCTTAGTTCAGGGGGCGGTGTACGAGCAGTACTTC
CASSLVQGAVYEQYF
>NA|NA|TRBV19|TRBJ1-1
TGTGCCAGTAGTGAACGGGGACTAATCAACACTGAAGCTTTCTTT
CASSERGLINTEAFF
>NA|NA|TRBV13|TRBJ1-5
TGTGCCAGCAGCTTAACAGGGCTCAGCAATCAGCCCCAGCATTTT
CASSLTGLSNQPQHF
>NA|TRBD1|TRBV30|TRBJ1-2
TGTGCCTGGAGTGTTTGGACAGGGGGCCCATTTTTTGGCTACACCTTC
CAWSVWTGGPFFGYTF
>once|NA|TRBV7-7|TRBJ2-1
TGTGCTAGCAGCCGGGCGGAGGGGATCAATGAGCAGTTCTTC
CASSRAEGINEQFF
>NA|TRBD1|TRBV29-1|TRBJ1-1
TGCAGCACTGCAGGGGGCCGGACTGAAGCTTTCTTT
CSTAGGRTEAFF
>NA|NA|TRBV19|TRBJ2-1
TGTGCCAGTAGTCTAAGCCCCACGGGAAGCAATGAGCAGTTCTTC
CASSLSPTGSNEQFF
>NA|NA|TRBV4-1|TRBJ2-1
TGCGCCAGCAGCCAAGGGCAGGGTACCTACAATGAGCAGTTCTTC
CASSQGQGTYNEQFF
>NA|NA|TRBV11-2|TRBJ2-5
TGTGCCAGCAGGTCCCCTTATCGGGGGCAAGAGACCCAGTACTTC
CASRSPYRGQETQYF